The rows below give T cell receptor beta chains drawn from one sample of a study of T cells in localized non-small cell lung cancer. This table comes from immunoSEQ multiplex PCR, and its TCRdb copy is limited to in-frame clones, with some not included. The data show some 970 clones, roughly 34% seen once. The source was normal lung tissue next to the tumor, collected before any cancer treatment. All receptors derive from a male donor aged 60 or over with stage II squamous cell lung carcinoma. Both conserved end residues are part of each CDR3. Fields, in order: CDR3 protein, CDR3 DNA, V gene, CDR3 length, J gene, D gene, clone size. A D gene is named only where the DNA matches it firmly. The listing skips clone size in some rows; elsewhere it reads once, few, many or a size class.

CASSLRGGRDRLFF TGTGCCAGCAGCTTAAGGGGGGGCCGGGACAGATTGTTCTTC TRBV11-3 14 TRBJ2-1 . medium-sized
CASTPLAGSLSGANVLTF TGTGCCAGTACCCCGCTAGCGGGGTCCCTGTCTGGGGCCAACGTCCTGACTTTC TRBV19 18 TRBJ2-6 TRBD2 large
CASSLLGQGAYEQYF TGCGCCAGCAGCTTATTAGGACAGGGGGCGTACGAGCAGTACTTC TRBV5-1 15 TRBJ2-7 TRBD1 .
CASSRTSGRGVGEQFF TGTGCCAGCAGTCGGACTAGCGGGAGGGGAGTCGGTGAGCAGTTCTTC TRBV6-8 16 TRBJ2-1 TRBD2 medium-sized
CAIKTTSGVRELFF TGTGCCATCAAAACGACTAGCGGGGTCCGGGAGCTGTTTTTT TRBV28 14 TRBJ2-2 TRBD2 .
CASSPDRAYGYTF TGTGCCAGCAGCCCTGACAGGGCCTATGGCTACACCTTC TRBV28 13 TRBJ1-2 TRBD1 .
CATKGNPDSPLHF TGTGCCACCAAGGGGAACCCCGACTCACCCCTCCACTTT TRBV19 13 TRBJ1-6 . .
CASSPPGLTGASNEQYF TGTGCCAGCTCACCACCGGGATTGACAGGGGCATCGAACGAGCAGTACTTC TRBV18 17 TRBJ2-7 TRBD1 large
CATSRPGQGPNGYTF TGTGCCACCAGCAGACCCGGACAGGGCCCGAATGGCTACACCTTC TRBV15 15 TRBJ1-2 TRBD1 .
CATRNPELGYTF TGTGCCACCAGAAACCCTGAACTTGGCTACACCTTC TRBV19 12 TRBJ1-2 . .
CASSPGLAGVDEQFF TGTGCCAGCAGCCCGGGACTAGCGGGGGTAGATGAGCAGTTCTTC TRBV14 15 TRBJ2-1 TRBD2 few
CASRTYRGEGEKLFF TGTGCCAGCAGGACCTACAGGGGAGAGGGTGAAAAACTGTTTTTT TRBV28 15 TRBJ1-4 TRBD1 .
CASSFLPSGSNYGYTF TGTGCCAGCAGCTTCCTACCCTCGGGCAGTAACTATGGCTACACCTTC TRBV11-3 16 TRBJ1-2 . few
CASSLSVVEQFF TGTGCCAGCAGTTTGTCTGTAGTTGAGCAGTTCTTC TRBV28 12 TRBJ2-1 . .
CASNSQGGNQPQHF TGTGCCAGTAACTCACAGGGTGGCAATCAGCCCCAGCATTTT TRBV19 14 TRBJ1-5 . .
CASSPLEGNTGELFF TGTGCCAGCTCACCACTTGAGGGGAACACCGGGGAGCTGTTTTTT TRBV18 15 TRBJ2-2 . few
CASSVEGGTDTQYF TGTGCCAGCAGCGTAGAGGGGGGGACAGATACGCAGTATTTT TRBV9 14 TRBJ2-3 . .
CASSPDSLRGETQYF TGTGCCAGTAGTCCCGACAGTCTTCGAGGGGAGACCCAGTACTTC TRBV19 15 TRBJ2-5 . .
CASSASSGGYEQYF TGTGCCAGCAGCGCATCTAGCGGGGGGTACGAGCAGTACTTC TRBV11-3 14 TRBJ2-7 TRBD2 .
CASSPVGASTDTQYF TGTGCCAGCTCACCCGTCGGGGCTAGCACAGATACGCAGTATTTT TRBV18 15 TRBJ2-3 . .
CASSPGQGDEKLFF TGTGCCAGCTCACCAGGACAGGGGGACGAAAAACTGTTTTTT TRBV18 14 TRBJ1-4 TRBD1 .
CASSLDWSRGTEAFF TGTGCCAGCAGCTTGGATTGGTCCCGGGGCACTGAAGCTTTCTTT TRBV11-3 15 TRBJ1-1 . medium-sized
CASSPRQGETGANVLTF TGTGCCAGCAGCCCCCGACAGGGGGAAACTGGGGCCAACGTCCTGACTTTC TRBV9 17 TRBJ2-6 TRBD1 few